Below are 9 T cell receptor beta chains sequenced from a single sample in a study of T cells after yellow fever vaccination (dated by TCRdb to the late 2010s). This specimen's treatment or condition label, per the study, means: live attenuated yellow fever vaccine strain. The library was produced with 5' RACE. The instrument given in TCRdb is Illumina NovaSeq 6000. TCRdb ran its own pipeline on the public reads, namely fastp trimming at Q25 and MiXCR clone calling, and kept in-frame beta chains. Every entry covers one CDR3 protein and lists the most common genes and DNA from its rows. The sample table records roughly 340,000 distinct CDR3 sequences; about 4% of these occur just once. The ten largest account for less than 25% of the sample. The sequencing here drew on PBMCs, taken 5 days after the yellow fever booster vaccination. These receptors all come from a man younger than 30 who received the YFV17D yellow fever vaccine.

This clonotype came up a few times. The chain uses TRBV2 and TRBJ2-7; tentative D call: TRBD1 (5 bases). Trimming removed 3 bases at V and 6 bases at J, with 6 bases between. The CDR3 covers 11 residues. Germline CDR1 and CDR2: SNHLY and FYNNEI. CDR3 sequence: CASSDRVEQYV. As DNA, the CDR3 is TGTGCCAGCAGTGACAGGGTCGAGCAGTACGTC.

This clonotype was observed at least ten times. J is TRBJ1-1 and V is TRBV6-6; a possible D gene is TRBD1 (6 bases). The germline gives CDR1 MNHNY, CDR2 SVGAGI (reference sequence). Trimming stripped 0 bases from V and 1 base from J, with 6 bases between. The CDR3 totals 14 residues. Here the CDR3 reads CASSYSRGNTEAFF. In nucleotides, the CDR3 is TGTGCCAGCAGTTACTCCAGGGGGAACACTGAAGCTTTCTTT.

The chain carries TRBV28 and TRBJ1-5, with 7 bases lining up with TRBD1. Germline trimming cut 3 bases from V and 0 bases from J; bases unmatched to any gene: 5. The CDR3 extends over 16 amino acids. CDR1 and CDR2 (germline): MDHEN, SYDVKM. CDR3 sequence reads: CASSFGTDLSNQPQHF. DNA of the CDR3: TGTGCCAGCAGTTTTGGGACAGACCTTAGCAATCAGCCCCAGCATTTT.

The genes are TRBV20-1 and TRBJ2-5, with D perhaps TRBD1 (5 bases). V shed 5 bases and J shed 3 bases, with 13 bases lying between them. The CDR3 length is 13 residues. Germline V gene sequence: CDR1 DFQATT, CDR2 SNEGSKA (reference sequence). DNA for the CDR3: TGCAGTGCTCCCCTGAGCAGGGAAGAGACCCAGTACTTC. Amino acids: CSAPLSREETQYF.

This clonotype has a handful of counts. This chain uses TRBV9 with TRBJ1-4; D may be TRBD1 (5 bases). Germline CDR1 and CDR2: SGDLS and YYNGEE. This CDR3 contains 13 residues. The V and J ends lost 6 bases and 7 bases respectively, with 13 bases between them. The CDR3 sequence is CASNSGGGEKLFF. CDR3 DNA sequence: TGTGCCAGCAATTCGGGGGGTGGTGAAAAACTGTTTTTT.

This clonotype was counted at least ten times. The chain is built from TRBV10-1 and TRBJ2-7; 8 bases are shared with TRBD1. This CDR3 spans 13 amino acids. Germline V gene data show CDR1 as WNHNN and CDR2 as SYGVQD (reference sequence). The trim removed 5 bases at V and 6 bases at J, leaving 6 bases unmatched. This CDR3 reads CASSQGATGEQYF. Written as DNA, the CDR3 is TGCGCCAGCAGTCAGGGGGCAACTGGCGAGCAGTACTTC.

The gene calls are TRBV12-3 or TRBV12-4 and TRBJ2-2, with 9 bases lining up with TRBD1. CDR3 length: 16 amino acids. V dropped 6 bases and J dropped 6; count of bases not matched to a gene: 11. CDR3 sequence (DNA): TGTGCCAGCAGCTTTGGGACAGGGAATTTGGCCGGGGAGCTGTTTTTT. Translation gives CASSFGTGNLAGELFF.

This clonotype was counted ten times or more. V is TRBV30 and J is TRBJ2-3; D not certain. Germline CDR1 GTSNPN, CDR2 SVGIG (reference sequence). The CDR3 sequence is 12 residues long. Trimming removed 4 bases at V and 4 bases at J, with 9 bases between. The CDR3 region is CAWIRRPDTQYF. The CDR3 region has the DNA TGTGCCTGGATAAGAAGGCCAGATACGCAGTATTTT.

This clonotype has only a few counts. The chain combines TRBV5-4 with TRBJ2-3; D tentatively fits TRBD1 or TRBD2 (5 bases each). CDR3 length: 16 residues. Germline V lookup: CDR1 SGHNT, CDR2 YYREEE (reference sequence). With 4 bases removed from V and 5 bases from J, the gap between germline ends came to 20 bases. The chain's CDR3 is CASSEYTGTYIDTQYF. The DNA of the CDR3 is TGTGCCAGCAGCGAATACACCGGGACCTACATAGATACGCAGTATTTT.